These 13 T cell receptor beta chains were sequenced from one sample in a study of blood T cell repertoires in COVID-19. Measured with immunoSEQ multiplex PCR; TCRdb has only the in-frame clones, and not every one. The sample has about 110,000 clones, 65% to 80% seen once; the top ten hold approximately 8%. The sequencing sample was made of peripheral blood. The receptors stem from a woman aged 60-70 years with acute or convalescent COVID-19.

This chain joins TRBV9 and TRBJ1-3; D ambiguous. CDR1 is SGDLS, CDR2 YYNGEE, per germline. This CDR3 is 15 amino acids long. Trimming stripped 0 bases from V and 1 base from J, with 8 bases between. This chain's CDR3 is CASSVEYISGNTIYF. CDR3 bases: TGTGCCAGCAGCGTAGAGTACATTTCTGGAAACACCATATATTTT.

This clone appeared once. The chain recombines TRBV3-1 (or the pseudogene TRBV3-2) with TRBJ1-1, with D perhaps TRBD1 (5 bases). Germline assignment: CDR1 LGHDT and CDR2 YNNKEL (reference sequence). The CDR3 runs to 15 residues. Deletions cut 5 bases from V and 1 base from J, with 14 bases between. The CDR3 spells CASSSIRAQNTEAFF. CDR3 sequence (DNA): TGTGCCAGCAGCTCAATCAGGGCGCAGAACACTGAAGCTTTCTTT.

The chain employs TRBV28 and TRBJ1-5; 9 bases line up with TRBD1. The CDR3 is made up of 18 amino acids. CDR1 and CDR2 (germline): MDHEN, SYDVKM. V dropped 4 bases and J dropped 0; count of bases not matched to a gene: 10. This CDR3 reads CASSWLQGAGYSNQPQHF. The CDR3 DNA reads TGTGCCAGCAGTTGGCTACAGGGGGCCGGGTATAGCAATCAGCCCCAGCATTTT.

The chain employs TRBV19 and TRBJ1-1, with D uncertain. CDR1 and CDR2 (germline): LNHDA, SQIVND (reference sequence). The CDR3 runs to 15 residues. V lost 7 bases and J lost 2, with 17 bases in between. CDR3 loop: CASTRRIIFNTEAFF. In nucleotides, the CDR3 is TGTGCCAGTACCCGCAGGATAATTTTCAACACTGAAGCTTTCTTT.

This chain uses TRBV6-6 with TRBJ2-6, with 8 nucleotides matching TRBD2. J was trimmed by 2 bases and V by 5 bases; bases with no gene match: 14. CDR1 is MNHNY, CDR2 SVGAGI, per germline (reference sequence). This CDR3 is 19 amino acids long. The CDR3 DNA reads as TGTGCCAGCAGTCCCAATGCGGGGGGAATCTTAGCTGGGGCCAACGTCCTGACTTTC. Protein: CASSPNAGGILAGANVLTF.

This clone appeared once. The CDR3 sequence is CASSDLRQGARTNEKLFF. CDR3 nucleotide sequence: TGTGCCAGCAGTGACCTCAGGCAGGGGGCTAGAACGAATGAAAAACTGTTTTTT. The chain employs TRBV6-4 and TRBJ1-4; TRBD1 agrees at 8 bases. The trim removed 2 bases at V and 5 bases at J, leaving 13 bases unmatched. The germline V gene encodes CDR1 MRHNA and CDR2 SNTAGT. The CDR3 is made up of 18 amino acids.

This rearrangement joins TRBV7-3 to TRBJ2-5; possibly TRBD2 for D (5 bases). This CDR3 region has 16 residues. Trimming cost V 0 bases and J 4 bases, with 15 bases left between them. Per the germline V gene, CDR1 is SGHTA and CDR2 is FQGTGA. This chain's CDR3 is CASSLTGRGLGETQYF. DNA of the CDR3: TGTGCCAGCAGCTTAACGGGGAGAGGCTTGGGAGAGACCCAGTACTTC.

V gene TRBV29-1 combines with J gene TRBJ1-5, with D perhaps matching TRBD1 (5 bases). The CDR3 is 13 amino acids. The germline V gene encodes CDR1 SQVTM and CDR2 ANQGSEA. V shed 4 bases and J shed 7 bases, with 14 bases lying between them. CDR3 sequence reads: CSVGGQGGQPQHF. The CDR3 DNA is TGCAGCGTTGGAGGTCAGGGAGGGCAGCCCCAGCATTTT.

This clone was found a few times. The chain couples TRBV6-1 to TRBJ1-2; 8 nucleotides match TRBD1. V shed 2 bases, J shed 1 base, and the junction held 9 bases outside the gene matches. CDR1 and CDR2 from the germline V gene are MNHNS and SASEGT. The CDR3 consists of 17 residues. This CDR3 is CASSELPTGGFNYGYTF. The DNA of the CDR3 is TGTGCCAGCAGTGAACTTCCAACAGGGGGTTTTAACTATGGCTACACCTTC.

The gene calls are TRBV3-1 (or the pseudogene TRBV3-2) and TRBJ1-5, with unresolved D. V was cut by 4 bases and J by 6 bases, with 10 bases left in between. Germline V gene lookup returns CDR1 LGHDT and CDR2 YNNKEL (reference sequence). The CDR3 contains 13 residues. CDR3 residues: CASSPAPRQPQHF. The CDR3 DNA sequence: TGTGCCAGCAGCCCCGCCCCGCGTCAGCCCCAGCATTTT.

This chain connects TRBV4-2 to TRBJ1-2, with 7 bases lining up with TRBD1. The germline gives CDR1 LGHNA, CDR2 YNFKEQ. This CDR3 is 15 amino acids long. The ends lost 2 bases at V and 4 bases at J; junction bases unmatched: 7. CDR3 region: CASSQQGEEGYGYTF. CDR3 DNA: TGTGCCAGCAGCCAACAGGGGGAAGAAGGCTATGGCTACACCTTC.

V and J are TRBV7-8 and TRBJ1-5; 10 nucleotides align to TRBD1. Trimming cost V 4 bases and J 1 base; bases outside gene matches: 4. The germline CDR1 and CDR2 sequences are SGHVS and FQNEAQ. This CDR3 comprises 16 residues. The CDR3, as DNA: TGTGCCAGCAGCTCGAGGGACAGGGGAAGCAATCAGCCCCAGCATTTT. Protein: CASSSRDRGSNQPQHF.

This clone has a handful of counts. The chain employs TRBV19 and TRBJ1-2; D unresolved. The CDR3 loop spans 12 amino acids. Germline V gene sequence: CDR1 LNHDA, CDR2 SQIVND (reference sequence). Trimming took 3 bases from V and 5 from J, leaving 7 bases between them. The CDR3 region has the DNA TGTGCCAGTAGTATCCCCAAATATGGCTACACCTTC. Residues: CASSIPKYGYTF. The full variable domain, rest sourced from reference TRBV19 and TRBJ1-2, is DGGITQSPKYLFRKEGQNVTLSCEQNLNHDAMYWYRQDPGQGLRLIYYSQIVNDFQKGDIAEGYSVSREKKESFPLTVTSAQKNPTAFYLCASSIPKYGYTFGSGTRLTVV.